A selection of T cell receptor beta chains follows, all from one sample in a study of neurological immune-mediated disorders. TCRdb re-derived calls from the 5' RACE reads in MiXCR, one entry per CDR3 protein. The sample includes fewer than 75,000 distinct CDR3 sequences, around 3.7% of them seen just once. The specimen was PBMCs. These receptors all come from a man between 40 and 49 years old with multiple sclerosis. The CDR3 runs from the conserved cysteine through the conserved F or W. The D gene is left open where the match is weak. Only some rows state a clone size, as once, few, many or a class for expanded clones.

clone size: many
V gene: TRBV29-1
J gene: TRBJ2-3
D gene: -
CDR3 protein: CSADGGPSTDTQYF
CDR3 DNA: TGCAGCGCCGACGGGGGCCCTAGCACAGATACGCAGTATTTT

clone size: many
V gene: TRBV5-1
J gene: TRBJ1-3
D gene: -
CDR3 protein: CASTFGHGGSASGNTIYF
CDR3 DNA: TGCGCCAGCACCTTCGGCCATGGGGGAAGCGCCTCTGGAAACACCATATATTTT

clone size: many
V gene: TRBV7-6
J gene: TRBJ2-3
D gene: -
CDR3 protein: CASSFSQGGTDTQYF
CDR3 DNA: TGTGCCAGCAGCTTTAGTCAGGGCGGCACAGATACGCAGTATTTT

clone size: many
V gene: TRBV20-1
J gene: TRBJ2-5
D gene: -
CDR3 protein: CSASGNPGETQYF
CDR3 DNA: TGCAGTGCTAGTGGTAACCCGGGGGAGACCCAGTACTTC

clone size: many
V gene: TRBV6-6
J gene: TRBJ1-1
D gene: -
CDR3 protein: CASTLDSLGTEAFF
CDR3 DNA: TGTGCCAGCACCCTGGACAGTCTGGGGACTGAAGCTTTCTTT

clone size: many
V gene: TRBV9
J gene: TRBJ2-3
D gene: -
CDR3 protein: CASSVGDPGTDTQYF
CDR3 DNA: TGTGCCAGCAGCGTAGGAGACCCTGGCACAGATACGCAGTATTTT

clone size: many
V gene: TRBV5-6
J gene: TRBJ2-2
D gene: -
CDR3 protein: CASSHQGGELFF
CDR3 DNA: TGTGCCAGCAGCCATCAAGGGGGGGAGCTGTTTTTT

clone size: many
V gene: TRBV6-5
J gene: TRBJ2-5
D gene: -
CDR3 protein: CASSYPGAETQYF
CDR3 DNA: TGTGCCAGCAGTTACCCGGGAGCGGAGACCCAGTACTTC

clone size: many
V gene: TRBV5-1
J gene: TRBJ1-2
D gene: -
CDR3 protein: CASSLRGLDGYTF
CDR3 DNA: TGCGCCAGCAGCTTAAGGGGCTTGGATGGCTACACCTTC

clone size: many
V gene: TRBV20-1
J gene: TRBJ1-1
D gene: -
CDR3 protein: CSARVQGLPEAFF
CDR3 DNA: TGCAGTGCTAGAGTACAGGGTCTACCTGAAGCTTTCTTT

clone size: many
V gene: TRBV2
J gene: TRBJ2-7
D gene: TRBD2
CDR3 protein: CASKGASGVWVQYF
CDR3 DNA: TGTGCCAGCAAAGGCGCTAGCGGGGTCTGGGTGCAGTACTTC

clone size: many
V gene: TRBV5-1
J gene: TRBJ2-6
D gene: -
CDR3 protein: CASSPVSAGANVLTF
CDR3 DNA: TGCGCCAGCAGCCCAGTATCAGCTGGGGCCAACGTCCTGACTTTC

clone size: many
V gene: TRBV5-1
J gene: TRBJ2-3
D gene: -
CDR3 protein: CASSLVSDTQYF
CDR3 DNA: TGCGCCAGCAGCTTGGTTTCCGATACGCAGTATTTT

clone size: many
V gene: TRBV7-9
J gene: TRBJ2-1
D gene: -
CDR3 protein: CASSLGGTLSYNEQFF
CDR3 DNA: TGTGCCAGCAGCTTAGGGGGGACATTGTCCTACAATGAGCAGTTCTTC

clone size: many
V gene: TRBV5-1
J gene: TRBJ2-1
D gene: -
CDR3 protein: CASSGGDSGLFLEQFF
CDR3 DNA: TGCGCCAGCAGCGGGGGGGACAGCGGGCTTTTCCTTGAGCAGTTCTTC

clone size: few
V gene: TRBV4-2
J gene: TRBJ1-2
D gene: -
CDR3 protein: CASSQGLGGHGYTF
CDR3 DNA: TGTGCCAGCAGCCAGGGACTGGGAGGCCATGGCTACACCTTC

clone size: many
V gene: TRBV12-3/TRBV12-4
J gene: TRBJ1-2
D gene: TRBD1
CDR3 protein: CASSPGGQQNYGYTF
CDR3 DNA: TGTGCCAGCAGCCCTGGGGGACAGCAAAACTATGGCTACACCTTC

clone size: many
V gene: TRBV5-1
J gene: TRBJ1-1
D gene: TRBD1
CDR3 protein: CASSSGQAVNTEAFF
CDR3 DNA: TGCGCCAGCAGCTCCGGACAGGCCGTGAACACTGAAGCTTTCTTT

clone size: many
V gene: TRBV20-1
J gene: TRBJ2-3
D gene: TRBD2
CDR3 protein: CSARLAGDPDTQYF
CDR3 DNA: TGCAGTGCTAGACTAGCGGGTGACCCAGATACGCAGTATTTT

clone size: -
V gene: TRBV5-6
J gene: TRBJ1-1
D gene: -
CDR3 protein: CASSLLGTVEGTEAFF
CDR3 DNA: TGTGCCAGCAGCTTACTGGGAACAGTGGAGGGCACTGAAGCTTTCTTT

clone size: many
V gene: TRBV6-5
J gene: TRBJ2-7
D gene: -
CDR3 protein: CASSLSPAQTYEQYF
CDR3 DNA: TGTGCCAGCAGTCTCTCGCCAGCCCAGACCTACGAGCAGTACTTC

clone size: many
V gene: TRBV12-3/TRBV12-4
J gene: TRBJ2-5
D gene: -
CDR3 protein: CASSRDSWRTQYF
CDR3 DNA: TGTGCCAGCAGTCGGGACTCTTGGAGGACCCAGTACTTC

clone size: many
V gene: TRBV12-3/TRBV12-4
J gene: TRBJ1-1
D gene: -
CDR3 protein: CASLSFGTEAFF
CDR3 DNA: TGTGCCAGCCTATCCTTTGGCACTGAAGCTTTCTTT

clone size: many
V gene: TRBV5-6
J gene: TRBJ1-5
D gene: -
CDR3 protein: CASSTSDSASNQPQHF
CDR3 DNA: TGTGCCAGCAGCACCTCGGACAGCGCTAGCAATCAGCCCCAGCATTTT

clone size: many
V gene: TRBV5-1
J gene: TRBJ2-5
D gene: -
CDR3 protein: CASSLDSGRETQYF
CDR3 DNA: TGCGCCAGCAGCTTGGATTCAGGGCGAGAGACCCAGTACTTC

clone size: many
V gene: TRBV7-3
J gene: TRBJ2-1
D gene: -
CDR3 protein: CASSPAGNEQFF
CDR3 DNA: TGTGCCAGCAGCCCCGCGGGGAATGAGCAGTTCTTC

clone size: many
V gene: TRBV5-1
J gene: TRBJ1-2
D gene: -
CDR3 protein: CASSLVPSAGDYGYTF
CDR3 DNA: TGCGCCAGCAGCTTGGTCCCCTCGGCAGGGGACTATGGCTACACCTTC

clone size: many
V gene: TRBV4-2
J gene: TRBJ1-6
D gene: TRBD1
CDR3 protein: CASSQDSQGVSPLHF
CDR3 DNA: TGTGCCAGCAGCCAAGACAGCCAGGGGGTTTCACCCCTCCACTTT

clone size: many
V gene: TRBV5-1
J gene: TRBJ1-1
D gene: TRBD1
CDR3 protein: CASFGQGAMNTEAFF
CDR3 DNA: TGCGCCAGCTTCGGACAGGGGGCCATGAACACTGAAGCTTTCTTT

clone size: many
V gene: TRBV7-6
J gene: TRBJ1-3
D gene: -
CDR3 protein: CASSNLADGYSGNTIYF
CDR3 DNA: TGTGCCAGCAGCAACCTAGCGGACGGGTACTCTGGAAACACCATATATTTT

clone size: many
V gene: TRBV7-3
J gene: TRBJ2-7
D gene: TRBD1
CDR3 protein: CASSLTQGASYEQYF
CDR3 DNA: TGTGCCAGCAGCTTAACCCAGGGGGCTTCCTACGAGCAGTACTTC

clone size: -
V gene: TRBV5-4
J gene: TRBJ2-2
D gene: -
CDR3 protein: CASSPGSSGMGGELFF
CDR3 DNA: TGTGCCAGCAGCCCTGGAAGTAGCGGCATGGGGGGGGAGCTGTTTTTT

clone size: many
V gene: TRBV6-5
J gene: TRBJ1-5
D gene: -
CDR3 protein: CASRLDSNQPQHF
CDR3 DNA: TGTGCCAGCAGATTAGATAGCAATCAGCCCCAGCATTTT

clone size: many
V gene: TRBV15
J gene: TRBJ2-7
D gene: -
CDR3 protein: CATSRDTGVGEQYF
CDR3 DNA: TGTGCCACCAGCAGAGATACCGGGGTTGGGGAGCAGTACTTC

clone size: many
V gene: TRBV7-8
J gene: TRBJ2-1
D gene: -
CDR3 protein: CASSQPGLLYNEQFF
CDR3 DNA: TGTGCCAGCAGCCAGCCGGGACTCCTCTACAATGAGCAGTTCTTC

clone size: many
V gene: TRBV6-5
J gene: TRBJ2-7
D gene: TRBD1
CDR3 protein: CASSSSGTGIEQYF
CDR3 DNA: TGTGCCAGCAGTTCCTCCGGGACAGGGATCGAGCAGTACTTC

clone size: many
V gene: TRBV7-8
J gene: TRBJ1-2
D gene: -
CDR3 protein: CASSSSGDRLYYGYTF
CDR3 DNA: TGTGCCAGCAGCTCCTCGGGTGACAGGCTGTACTATGGCTACACCTTC

clone size: many
V gene: TRBV7-8
J gene: TRBJ2-1
D gene: -
CDR3 protein: CASSLGGTYNEQFF
CDR3 DNA: TGTGCCAGCAGCTTAGGAGGAACCTACAATGAGCAGTTCTTC

clone size: many
V gene: TRBV20-1
J gene: TRBJ1-2
D gene: -
CDR3 protein: CSAKKQGSYGYTF
CDR3 DNA: TGCAGTGCGAAGAAACAGGGCTCCTATGGCTACACCTTC

clone size: many
V gene: TRBV11-2
J gene: TRBJ2-3
D gene: -
CDR3 protein: CASSLIDSSTDTQYF
CDR3 DNA: TGTGCCAGCAGCTTAATCGACAGCAGCACAGATACGCAGTATTTT

clone size: many
V gene: TRBV2
J gene: TRBJ2-1
D gene: TRBD2
CDR3 protein: CASSEGGRGESYNEQFF
CDR3 DNA: TGTGCCAGCAGTGAAGGGGGACGGGGGGAGTCCTACAATGAGCAGTTCTTC

clone size: many
V gene: TRBV29-1
J gene: TRBJ2-7
D gene: -
CDR3 protein: CSVRTVGYEQYF
CDR3 DNA: TGCAGCGTCCGGACGGTGGGATACGAGCAGTACTTC

clone size: many
V gene: TRBV28
J gene: TRBJ1-2
D gene: TRBD1
CDR3 protein: CASSARTGAHYGYTF
CDR3 DNA: TGTGCCAGCAGTGCCCGGACAGGGGCTCACTATGGCTACACCTTC

clone size: many
V gene: TRBV28
J gene: TRBJ2-4
D gene: TRBD1
CDR3 protein: CASRGPDRGVFIAKNIQYF
CDR3 DNA: TGTGCCAGCAGGGGACCGGACAGGGGAGTGTTTATAGCCAAAAACATTCAGTACTTC

clone size: many
V gene: TRBV20-1
J gene: TRBJ2-1
D gene: TRBD2
CDR3 protein: CSAPQRGGAYNEQFF
CDR3 DNA: TGCAGTGCCCCCCAGCGGGGGGGGGCCTACAATGAGCAGTTCTTC

clone size: many
V gene: TRBV20-1
J gene: TRBJ1-2
D gene: -
CDR3 protein: CSARRAGGMSYGYTF
CDR3 DNA: TGCAGTGCCCGGAGAGCGGGCGGGATGTCGTATGGCTACACCTTC

clone size: many
V gene: TRBV20-1
J gene: TRBJ2-3
D gene: TRBD2
CDR3 protein: CSALRLAGGSATQYF
CDR3 DNA: TGCAGTGCCCTCCGACTAGCGGGGGGGAGTGCCACGCAGTATTTT

clone size: many
V gene: TRBV20-1
J gene: TRBJ1-2
D gene: -
CDR3 protein: CSARVVRDAYYGYTF
CDR3 DNA: TGCAGTGCTAGAGTGGTCAGGGATGCGTACTATGGCTACACCTTC

clone size: many
V gene: TRBV20-1
J gene: TRBJ2-7
D gene: TRBD1
CDR3 protein: CSARDWRDRGVGQYF
CDR3 DNA: TGCAGTGCTAGAGATTGGCGGGACAGGGGTGTCGGGCAGTACTTC

clone size: many
V gene: TRBV28
J gene: TRBJ1-1
D gene: -
CDR3 protein: CASSVGGWDTEAFF
CDR3 DNA: TGTGCCAGCAGTGTGGGAGGGTGGGACACTGAAGCTTTCTTT

clone size: many
V gene: TRBV7-3
J gene: TRBJ2-7
D gene: -
CDR3 protein: CASSLYPEPSYEQYF
CDR3 DNA: TGTGCCAGCAGCTTATACCCAGAACCCTCCTACGAGCAGTACTTC

clone size: many
V gene: TRBV6-5
J gene: TRBJ2-1
D gene: -
CDR3 protein: CASSYRLVSSYNEQFF
CDR3 DNA: TGTGCCAGCAGTTATAGACTTGTCAGCTCCTACAATGAGCAGTTCTTC

clone size: many
V gene: TRBV20-1
J gene: TRBJ2-7
D gene: TRBD2
CDR3 protein: CSASLSGRAEGEQYF
CDR3 DNA: TGCAGTGCTAGTCTGAGCGGGAGGGCCGAGGGCGAGCAGTACTTC

clone size: many
V gene: TRBV6-5
J gene: TRBJ2-2
D gene: -
CDR3 protein: CASIPGQGIGELFF
CDR3 DNA: TGTGCCAGCATCCCGGGACAAGGCATCGGGGAGCTGTTTTTT